The 28 T cell receptor beta chains reported below all come from one sample, sequenced in a study of control samples from healthy donors and cancer patients. Measured with immunoSEQ multiplex PCR; TCRdb has only the in-frame clones, and not every one. The sample yields 110,000 or so clones, roughly 85% seen once. Specimen: blood. The origin of the receptors is a woman between 45 and 60 years old in good health.

The chain recombines TRBV18 with TRBJ2-7; D remains unclear. This CDR3 is built from 12 residues. In germline, CDR1 is KGHSH, CDR2 LQKENI. Trimming stripped 3 bases from V and 6 bases from J, with 9 bases between. In nucleotides, the CDR3 is TGTGCCAGCTCACCTTCTAGAACCGAGCAGTACTTC. Translating gives CASSPSRTEQYF.

J is TRBJ2-7 and V is TRBV5-1, with 10 bases lining up with TRBD1. The junction had 6 bases not matched to a gene; V was cut back by 4 bases and J by 2 bases. Germline CDR1 is SGHRS and CDR2 is YFSETQ. This CDR3 has 15 amino acids. CDR3 protein: CASSLQGQGTYEQYF. The DNA of the CDR3 is TGCGCCAGCAGCCTTCAGGGACAGGGGACCTACGAGCAGTACTTC.

The chain couples TRBV5-4 to TRBJ2-4, with 13 bases identical to TRBD2. Germline V gene data show CDR1 as SGHNT and CDR2 as YYREEE (reference sequence). V shed 3 bases and J 0 bases; nucleotides not matched to a gene: 9. CDR3 length equals 19 residues. CDR3 loop: CASSSRTSGGPLAKNIQYF. Written as DNA, the CDR3 is TGTGCCAGCAGCTCCCGGACTAGCGGGGGCCCGTTAGCCAAAAACATTCAGTACTTC.

The CDR3 nucleotides are TGTGCCAGCAGCCCAAGGACAGGGGGTATCTCAGCCCAGCATTTT. Translated: CASSPRTGGISAQHF. The chain uses TRBV7-2 and TRBJ1-5; 10 nucleotides line up with TRBD1. The CDR3 has 15 residues. Germline lookup yields CDR1 SGHTA and CDR2 FQGNSA. The V gene end was trimmed by 5 bases and the J gene end by 11 bases; junction bases not matched to a gene: 12.

This chain uses TRBV6-2 or TRBV6-3 with TRBJ2-3; the D gene could be TRBD1 or TRBD2 (5 bases each). This CDR3 comprises 15 residues. Deletions cut 2 bases from V and 1 base from J, with 10 bases between. Germline loops: CDR1 MNHEY, CDR2 SVGEGT. The DNA of the CDR3 is TGTGCCAGCAGTTACGGGCAGGGAGGCACAGATACGCAGTATTTT. Amino acids: CASSYGQGGTDTQYF.

The chain joins TRBV2 to TRBJ1-4; D not certain. The CDR3 sequence is 11 residues long. The germline V gene has CDR1 SNHLY and CDR2 FYNNEI. The V gene lost 3 bases and the J gene lost 11 bases, with 7 bases spanning the gap. The DNA for the CDR3 is TGTGCCAGCAGTGAGACTGAGAAACTGTTTTTT. This translates into CASSETEKLFF.

The chain is built from TRBV27 and TRBJ2-1, with 8 bases aligning to TRBD2. There are 16 residues in the CDR3. Germline lookup yields CDR1 MNHEY and CDR2 SMNVEV (reference sequence). J gave up 0 bases and V 0 bases, and 1 base lay outside the gene matches. CDR3 residues: CASSLSAGGSYNEQFF. The CDR3 DNA reads as TGTGCCAGCAGTTTATCCGCGGGAGGCTCCTACAATGAGCAGTTCTTC.

The rearrangement links TRBV19 to TRBJ1-6, with a weak D call TRBD1 (6 bases). Germline lookup yields CDR1 LNHDA and CDR2 SQIVND (reference sequence). This CDR3 contains 16 residues. V lost 0 bases and J 8 bases, leaving 14 bases between the germline ends. Here the CDR3 reads CASSIEGTRSYSPLHF. The CDR3, as DNA: TGTGCCAGTAGTATAGAGGGGACAAGATCCTATTCACCCCTCCACTTT. Supplemented by reference TRBV19 and TRBJ1-6, the full variable domain reads DGGITQSPKYLFRKEGQNVTLSCEQNLNHDAMYWYRQDPGQGLRLIYYSQIVNDFQKGDIAEGYSVSREKKESFPLTVTSAQKNPTAFYLCASSIEGTRSYSPLHFGNGTRLTVT.

This chain links TRBV5-1 with TRBJ2-1, with 14 bases aligning to TRBD2. The CDR3 length is 15 residues. J was trimmed by 5 bases and V by 4 bases; bases with no gene match: 2. Germline CDR1 is SGHRS and CDR2 is YFSETQ. CDR3 sequence reads: CASSGGLAGDNEQFF. In DNA form, the CDR3 reads TGCGCCAGCAGCGGGGGACTAGCGGGAGACAATGAGCAGTTCTTC. The entire variable domain, with the rest obtained from reference TRBV5-1 and TRBJ2-1, is as follows: KAGVTQTPRYLIKTRGQQVTLSCSPISGHRSVSWYQQTPGQGLQFLFEYFSETQRNKGNFPGRFSGRQFSNSRSEMNVSTLELGDSALYLCASSGGLAGDNEQFFGPGTRLTVL.

In this sample, this clone turned up once. V is TRBV6-1 and J is TRBJ2-5, with 8 nucleotides matching TRBD2. The ends lost 1 base at V and 1 base at J; junction bases unmatched: 8. CDR1 MNHNS and CDR2 SASEGT come from the germline V gene. The CDR3 is 17 amino acids. In nucleotides, the CDR3 is TGTGCCAGCAGTGAAGTTCGGGGTAGCGGGGCCCAAGAGACCCAGTACTTC. This translates into CASSEVRGSGAQETQYF.

This clone was seen just once. This chain uses TRBV3-1 (or the pseudogene TRBV3-2) with TRBJ2-2, with 8 nucleotides matching TRBD1. Trimming at V came to 2 bases and at J to 4 bases, leaving 9 bases not matched to a gene. Germline V lookup: CDR1 LGHDT, CDR2 YNNKEL (reference sequence). This CDR3 has 17 amino acids. The DNA for the CDR3 is TGTGCCAGCAGCCAACCCCAGGGGGCCGCGCCCACCGGGGAGCTGTTTTTT. This sequence encodes CASSQPQGAAPTGELFF.

The genes are TRBV28 and TRBJ1-1; D gene uncertain. CDR1 is MDHEN, CDR2 SYDVKM, per germline. The CDR3 covers 18 residues. V lost 4 bases, J lost 3 bases, and 24 bases lay in between. CDR3 nucleotides: TGTGCCAGCAGTTCCCCTGGACGGAGGCAAAAGGGTGACACTGAAGCTTTCTTT. As protein: CASSSPGRRQKGDTEAFF.

CDR3 in DNA: TGTGCCAGCAGTTTCCGGGACTTCGCGAACACCGGGGAGCTGTTTTTT. This encodes CASSFRDFANTGELFF. The gene calls are TRBV27 and TRBJ2-2; D possibly corresponds to TRBD2 (6 bases). Germline V gene data show CDR1 as MNHEY and CDR2 as SMNVEV (reference sequence). The CDR3 covers 16 residues. V lost 3 bases to trimming and J lost 0 bases, with 11 bases between them.

The chain carries TRBV6-5 and TRBJ1-2; the D is unclear. V dropped 2 bases and J dropped 8 bases, with 18 bases sitting between them. This CDR3 has 15 amino acids. Germline V gives CDR1 MNHEY, CDR2 SVGAGI. This CDR3 reads CASSYNGPGGRGYTF. CDR3 DNA: TGTGCCAGCAGTTACAATGGGCCGGGTGGGCGAGGCTACACCTTC.

By proportion, this clone is medium-sized. The DNA of the CDR3 is TGTGCCAGCACCGGCGGCGGGAGGAGAGATGAGCAGTTCTTC. Translated, it gives CASTGGGRRDEQFF. This chain uses TRBV16 with TRBJ2-1; 8 bases are a match to TRBD2. Germline-derived CDR1 and CDR2 are KGHSY and FQNENV. V was clipped by 7 bases and J by 8 bases; unmatched bases: 10. The CDR3 sequence is 14 residues long.

This clone has only a few counts. J is TRBJ1-5 and V is TRBV5-5; TRBD1 aligns across 8 bases. This CDR3 region has 14 residues. The germline gives CDR1 SGHKS, CDR2 YYEKEE (reference sequence). Trimming cost V 3 bases and J 1 base; bases outside gene matches: 0. The CDR3 sequence is CASSYRGSNQPQHF. Here the CDR3 DNA reads TGTGCCAGCAGCTACAGGGGGAGCAATCAGCCCCAGCATTTT.

This clone came up a few times. V gene TRBV5-4 combines with J gene TRBJ2-7, with D uncertain. CDR1 SGHNT and CDR2 YYREEE come from the germline V gene (reference sequence). This CDR3 has 14 residues. Trimming shortened V by 0 bases and J by 0 bases, and 7 bases separated the two germline ends. The CDR3 sequence: CASSLDPSSYEQYF. CDR3 nucleotide sequence: TGTGCCAGCAGCTTGGATCCGAGCTCCTACGAGCAGTACTTC.

V gene TRBV2 combines with J gene TRBJ2-1; D not resolved. CDR1 and CDR2 (germline): SNHLY, FYNNEI. The V end was cut by 7 bases, the J end by 5 bases, with 12 bases between. The CDR3 covers 13 residues. DNA for the CDR3: TGTGCCAGCAACGATAGGGCCCACAATGAGCAGTTCTTC. The encoded protein is CASNDRAHNEQFF.

This chain joins TRBV18 and TRBJ2-7; possibly TRBD2 for D (5 bases). V lost 3 bases and J 3 bases, leaving 27 bases between the germline ends. The CDR3 consists of 19 residues. Germline CDR1 and CDR2: KGHSH and LQKENI. The CDR3 reads CASSPRPAPSRARDYEQYF. The CDR3 nucleotides are TGTGCCAGCTCACCCAGGCCCGCACCCTCCCGGGCTCGGGACTACGAGCAGTACTTC.

In the case of this clone: The sample carries other DNA sequences with the same CDR3. The chain couples TRBV19 to TRBJ2-1; no definite D call. The ends were cut back, 5 bases at V and 10 bases at J, with 21 bases in the middle. The CDR3 loop spans 15 amino acids. Germline V gene data show CDR1 as LNHDA and CDR2 as SQIVND (reference sequence). The CDR3 DNA sequence: TGTGCCAGTAGTGGTTCGGTACCTACCTTTGGCGAGCAGTTCTTC. Amino acids: CASSGSVPTFGEQFF. The variable domain in full, completed from reference TRBV19 and TRBJ2-1, reads DGGITQSPKYLFRKEGQNVTLSCEQNLNHDAMYWYRQDPGQGLRLIYYSQIVNDFQKGDIAEGYSVSREKKESFPLTVTSAQKNPTAFYLCASSGSVPTFGEQFFGPGTRLTVL.

This rearrangement joins TRBV6-5 to TRBJ2-2, with D possibly being TRBD1 (5 bases). V dropped 8 bases and J dropped 6 bases, with 13 bases sitting between them. Germline assignment: CDR1 MNHEY and CDR2 SVGAGI. This CDR3 region has 13 residues. CDR3 protein: CASLGHEAGELFF. In DNA form, the CDR3 reads TGTGCCAGCCTCGGACATGAAGCCGGGGAGCTGTTTTTT.

The genes are TRBV14 and TRBJ2-5; the D is unclear. CDR1 is SGHDN, CDR2 FVKESK, per germline. V lost 3 bases and J 1 base, leaving 12 bases between the germline ends. The CDR3 spans 15 residues. For the CDR3, the DNA is TGTGCCAGCAGCCACAGAAGAATATTCCAAGAGACCCAGTACTTC. Translating it yields CASSHRRIFQETQYF.

The chain combines TRBV16 with TRBJ1-4; D is unclear. The length of the CDR3 is 16 residues. V gave up 5 bases and J gave up 5 bases, with 18 bases separating them. From germline, CDR1 is KGHSY and CDR2 FQNENV. The CDR3 DNA reads as TGTGCCAGCAGCGCCCAGGAGGGCAAGGTAAATGAAAAACTGTTTTTT. Translated, it gives CASSAQEGKVNEKLFF.

The CDR3 DNA follows: TGTGCCAGCAGCGTAGAAGGGGGGTTCAGTGAAGCTTTCTTT. Amino acids: CASSVEGGFSEAFF. The chain joins TRBV9 to TRBJ1-1, with TRBD1 as a possible D gene (6 bases). The CDR3 is 14 residues long. V was trimmed by 0 bases and J by 7 bases, leaving 13 bases between them. Germline CDR1 SGDLS, CDR2 YYNGEE.

The chain recombines TRBV10-3 with TRBJ2-7, with D maybe TRBD1 (5 bases). The CDR3 contains 15 residues. V shed 8 bases and J shed 0 bases, with 17 bases lying between them. In germline, CDR1 is ENHRY, CDR2 SYGVKD. The CDR3 nucleotides read TGTGCCATCGGACCCCCGGACACTAACTCCTACGAGCAGTACTTC. Protein product: CAIGPPDTNSYEQYF.

The V and J genes are TRBV28 and TRBJ1-6; D remains unclear. Germline CDR1 and CDR2: MDHEN and SYDVKM. The CDR3 spans 13 residues. V was clipped by 6 bases and J by 7 bases, with 10 bases between them. The CDR3 DNA sequence: TGTGCCAGCAGCCTACCACACAATTCACCCCTCCACTTT. It is translated as CASSLPHNSPLHF.

This chain connects TRBV29-1 to TRBJ2-2, with D possibly TRBD2 on 7 matching bases. This CDR3 contains 14 residues. V shed 5 bases and J shed 4 bases, with 14 bases lying between them. The germline CDR1 and CDR2 sequences are SQVTM and ANQGSEA. CDR3 residues: CSVRGAGVTGELFF. The DNA for the CDR3 is TGCAGCGTTCGGGGGGCGGGAGTCACCGGGGAGCTGTTTTTT.

The rearrangement joins TRBV7-8 to TRBJ1-6, with D tentatively TRBD1 (5 bases). V dropped 1 base and J dropped 8 bases, with 6 bases sitting between them. The germline gives CDR1 SGHVS, CDR2 FQNEAQ. This CDR3 spans 13 amino acids. CDR3: CASSLGGDSPLHF. DNA for the CDR3: TGTGCCAGCAGCTTAGGGGGCGATTCACCCCTCCACTTT.